The 3 T cell receptor beta chains reported below all come from one sample, sequenced in a study of T-cell reconstitution after alpha-beta-depleted transplantation in children. Unique molecular identifiers were used in preparing the TCRbeta library. TCRdb called the PCR reads again in MiXCR, with one record for every CDR3 protein. This table has 330,000 or so distinct CDR3 sequences, 10% appearing once. Sequenced here: PBMCs from the stem cell graft donor, sampled from the stem cell graft. The receptors here all came from a human donor who donated a stem cell graft to a child with acute lymphoblastic leukemia.

The chain is built from TRBV6-2 or TRBV6-3 and TRBJ2-5; possibly TRBD2 for D (5 bases). This CDR3 is 16 amino acids long. The V and J ends lost 6 bases and 4 bases respectively, with 21 bases between them. Per the germline V gene, CDR1 is MNHEY and CDR2 is SVGEGT. This CDR3 is CASSRQPGRGLETQYF. The DNA for the CDR3 is TGTGCCAGCAGCCGGCAGCCCGGACGGGGTTTAGAGACCCAGTACTTC.

The rearrangement links TRBV4-3 to TRBJ2-1; the match to TRBD2 covers 7 bases. CDR1 and CDR2 from the germline V gene are LGHNA and YSLEER. The CDR3 totals 18 residues. The ends lost 0 bases at V and 3 bases at J; junction bases unmatched: 11. The CDR3 sequence is CASSQDGASGYFYNEQFF. The DNA of the CDR3 is TGCGCCAGCAGCCAAGATGGCGCTAGCGGTTATTTCTACAATGAGCAGTTCTTC.

The CDR3 spells CASSFGGRSQPQHF. Written as DNA, the CDR3 is TGTGCCAGCAGTTTTGGGGGGAGGAGCCAGCCCCAGCATTTT. V usage is TRBV27 and J usage is TRBJ1-5; D may be TRBD1 (5 bases). The V end was cut by 3 bases, the J end by 7 bases, with 13 bases between. CDR1 is MNHEY and CDR2 is SMNVEV in the germline V gene (reference sequence). The CDR3 contains 14 residues.